The 14 T cell receptor beta chains in this list originate from one sample, sequenced in a study of blood T cells in healthy people across ages. Primers used in a second PCR of about 7 to 12 cycles were a sample-barcoded 5' primer and a J-beta primer mix. Using its own MiXCR run on the 5' RACE reads, TCRdb lists one record per CDR3 protein. The sample carries about 1,600,000 distinct CDR3 sequences, 42% recorded once. Specimen: blood. These receptors all come from a woman aged 18-29 years in good health.

There are a few counts of this clonotype. V and J are TRBV28 and TRBJ1-2; 7 bases align to TRBD1. The CDR3 is made up of 13 amino acids. Germline values: CDR1 MDHEN, CDR2 SYDVKM. Trimming removed 9 bases from V and 3 bases from J; junction bases left unmatched: 7. The CDR3 spells CASMTGRYYGYTF. The CDR3 bases are TGTGCCAGTATGACAGGGAGATACTATGGCTACACCTTC.

The chain recombines TRBV9 with TRBJ2-3, with TRBD1 matching 9 bases. The CDR3 loop spans 16 amino acids. V was pared by 5 bases and J by 2 bases, with 9 bases of the junction left unmatched. CDR1 and CDR2 from the germline V gene are SGDLS and YYNGEE. As DNA, the CDR3 is TGTGCCAGCAGTACCGGACAGGGGCGGATCACAGATACGCAGTATTTT. This encodes CASSTGQGRITDTQYF.

This rearrangement joins TRBV27 to TRBJ2-5; D not certain. The J call may be in error: the DNA end matches TRBJ2-7 better. Germline values: CDR1 MNHEY, CDR2 SMNVEV (reference sequence). This CDR3 contains 13 residues. In nucleotides, the CDR3 is TGTGCCAGCAGTGCGGAAATGGGCTACGAGCAGTACTTC. Its translation is CASSAEMGYEQYF.

CDR3 amino acids: CASSEATQPQHF. In nucleotides, the CDR3 is TGTGCCAGCAGTGAAGCCACTCAGCCCCAGCATTTT. The chain has TRBV2 and TRBJ1-5; D ambiguous. Looked up from germline, CDR1 is SNHLY and CDR2 is FYNNEI. The CDR3 extends over 12 amino acids. Trimming removed 0 bases from V and 6 bases from J, with 3 bases in between.

The rearrangement joins TRBV12-3 or TRBV12-4 to TRBJ1-1; D unclear. Trimming stripped 8 bases from V and 6 bases from J, with 16 bases between. The CDR3 length is 13 residues. Written as DNA, the CDR3 is TGTGCCAGCCGCCTCGCGGACCGCTCTGAAGCTTTCTTT. Translating it yields CASRLADRSEAFF.

The chain links TRBV12-3 or TRBV12-4 to TRBJ2-1, with D perhaps being TRBD1 or TRBD2 (6 bases each). Trimming pared 5 bases from V and 8 bases from J, leaving 22 bases between. This CDR3 comprises 16 residues. CDR3 coding DNA: TGTGCCAGCAGTGCCGGGCGAGGGGGGCAGGTGGATGAGCAGTTCTTC. Its protein product is CASSAGRGGQVDEQFF.

The V and J genes are TRBV5-1 and TRBJ2-7; the D is unclear. This CDR3 region has 16 residues. Germline V gene sequence: CDR1 SGHRS, CDR2 YFSETQ. The germline V and J ends were trimmed by 0 bases and 5 bases, with 18 bases remaining between them. The CDR3 here is CASSLGHPASSHEQYF. In DNA form, the CDR3 reads TGCGCCAGCAGCTTGGGTCATCCCGCCTCTTCCCACGAGCAGTACTTC.

This clonotype turned up a few times. The V call is TRBV4-2, the J call TRBJ2-1; D call uncertain. This CDR3 region has 13 residues. The V gene lost 0 bases and the J gene lost 8 bases, with 8 bases spanning the gap. Looked up from germline, CDR1 is LGHNA and CDR2 is YNFKEQ. The CDR3 region has the DNA TGTGCCAGCAGCCAAGACTCCCCCGATGAGCAGTTCTTC. It specifies CASSQDSPDEQFF.

V and J are TRBV30 and TRBJ2-1; D gene unclear. V lost 4 bases and J lost 5, with 12 bases in between. CDR1 and CDR2 (germline): GTSNPN, SVGIG (reference sequence). CDR3 length: 13 residues. CDR3 coding DNA: TGTGCCTGGACCGATGAGTCCGACAATGAGCAGTTCTTC. Translated: CAWTDESDNEQFF.

This clonotype was seen a handful of times. The genes are TRBV4-2 and TRBJ1-4; no firm D call. The CDR3 consists of 13 residues. CDR1 and CDR2 (germline): LGHNA, YNFKEQ. Trimming pared 6 bases from V and 0 bases from J, leaving 5 bases between. The CDR3 region has the DNA TGTGCCAGCAGTCCGTCAACTAATGAAAAACTGTTTTTT. It specifies CASSPSTNEKLFF.

This clonotype came up a few times. J is TRBJ2-7 and V is TRBV24-1; D possibly corresponds to TRBD2 (6 bases). Germline assignment: CDR1 KGHDR and CDR2 SFDVKD. Trimming pared 3 bases from V and 3 bases from J, leaving 14 bases between. The CDR3 loop spans 15 amino acids. CDR3 region: CATSDILGGNYEQYF. The CDR3 coding sequence is TGTGCCACCAGTGATATACTCGGCGGGAACTACGAGCAGTACTTC.

Only a few counts were recorded for this clonotype. This chain links TRBV20-1 with TRBJ2-3; no clear D. The ends were cut back, 1 base at V and 4 bases at J, with 15 bases in the middle. This CDR3 has 15 amino acids. Germline CDR1 reads DFQATT; CDR2 reads SNEGSKA (reference sequence). CDR3 loop: CSARGAIFDPDTQYF. CDR3 DNA: TGCAGTGCTAGAGGAGCCATTTTTGACCCAGATACGCAGTATTTT.

This clonotype appeared a few times. The chain employs TRBV3-1 and TRBJ2-3; 7 bases fit TRBD2. The CDR3 totals 17 residues. Germline values: CDR1 LGHDT, CDR2 YNNKEL (reference sequence). Trimming at V came to 3 bases and at J to 0 bases, leaving 9 bases not matched to a gene. The CDR3 spells CASSHRAGVGSTDTQYF. The CDR3 DNA reads TGTGCCAGCAGCCACCGCGCGGGGGTGGGTAGCACAGATACGCAGTATTTT.

This rearrangement joins TRBV11-2 to TRBJ1-1; TRBD1 agrees at 7 bases. The germline V gene has CDR1 SGHAT and CDR2 FQNNGV. The CDR3 sequence is 16 residues long. J was trimmed by 5 bases and V by 1 base; bases with no gene match: 10. The CDR3 DNA reads TGTGCCAGCAGCTTAGCGCTACAGGGGATGGGGACTGAAGCTTTCTTT. This codes for CASSLALQGMGTEAFF.